This is a list of T cell receptor beta chains from one sample in a study of T cell changes during pregnancy in multiple sclerosis. Sequencing used immunoSEQ multiplex PCR; TCRdb keeps in-frame clones, though not all of them. The repertoire holds approximately 110,000 clones, with 91% as singletons. Sample: peripheral blood, taken after pregnancy. These receptors all come from a female donor with multiple sclerosis, enrolled in a pregnancy study. The CDR3 runs from the conserved cysteine through the conserved F or W. Fields, in order: V gene, clone size, J gene, D gene, CDR3 protein, CDR3 DNA. A D gene is named only where the DNA matches it firmly. Part of the rows lack a size; the others show once, few, many or a class for expanded clones.

TRBV21-1,NA,TRBJ1-2,NA,CASSRQGARENGYTF,TGTGCCAGCAGCCGACAGGGGGCGCGGGAAAATGGCTACACCTTC
TRBV19,NA,TRBJ2-1,NA,CASSIDRGLVPHNEQFF,TGTGCCAGTAGTATAGATCGAGGGTTAGTGCCCCACAATGAGCAGTTCTTC
TRBV5-1,NA,TRBJ2-5,TRBD1,CASSLLGTGSETQYF,TGCGCCAGCAGCTTGCTCGGGACAGGGAGTGAGACCCAGTACTTC
TRBV4-1,NA,TRBJ1-1,NA,CASSQDGGRHTEAFF,TGCGCCAGCAGCCAAGATGGAGGCAGGCACACTGAAGCTTTCTTT
TRBV9,NA,TRBJ2-7,TRBD1,CASSAILQGGEQYF,TGTGCCAGCAGCGCGATATTACAGGGGGGAGAGCAGTACTTC
TRBV6-1,NA,TRBJ2-3,NA,CASRPHRGFPDTQYF,TGTGCCAGCAGACCTCATCGGGGTTTCCCAGATACGCAGTATTTT
TRBV6-1,NA,TRBJ2-5,TRBD2,CASSGLAGAQETQYF,TGTGCCAGCAGTGGCTTAGCGGGGGCCCAAGAGACCCAGTACTTC
TRBV6-6,NA,TRBJ2-3,NA,CASVGGADTTDTQYF,TGTGCCAGCGTGGGCGGGGCCGATACCACAGATACGCAGTATTTT
TRBV27,NA,TRBJ2-2,NA,CASSFSSEGFPGELFF,TGTGCCAGCAGTTTTTCATCGGAGGGTTTCCCCGGGGAGCTGTTTTTT
TRBV4-1,NA,TRBJ1-2,TRBD1,CASSQPRDRVYGYTF,TGCGCCAGCAGCCAACCCCGGGACAGGGTCTATGGCTACACCTTC
TRBV2,NA,TRBJ2-5,TRBD2,CASRAGTSGGAPETQYF,TGTGCCAGCAGGGCCGGGACTAGCGGGGGGGCCCCGGAGACCCAGTACTTC
TRBV6-5,NA,TRBJ1-6,NA,CASSYGQGMNSPLHF,TGTGCCAGCAGTTACGGTCAGGGGATGAATTCACCCCTCCACTTT
TRBV9,NA,TRBJ2-2,TRBD2,CASSVTSGGGELFF,TGTGCCAGCAGCGTAACTAGCGGGGGCGGGGAGCTGTTTTTT
TRBV14,NA,TRBJ1-4,NA,CASSQAGKLFF,TGTGCCAGCAGCCAAGCGGGAAAACTGTTTTTT
TRBV7-3,NA,TRBJ2-2,NA,CASSKGTNANTGELFF,TGTGCCAGCAGCAAAGGGACAAACGCGAACACCGGGGAGCTGTTTTTT
TRBV6-6,once,TRBJ1-5,NA,CASSYSEGNQPQHF,TGTGCCAGCAGTTACTCCGAGGGTAATCAGCCCCAGCATTTT
TRBV7-9,NA,TRBJ1-5,NA,CASSLVVGAEDQPQHF,TGTGCCAGCAGCTTAGTGGTGGGGGCGGAAGATCAGCCCCAGCATTTT
TRBV7-6,NA,TRBJ2-5,TRBD2,CASSLAWGEASGGQETQYF,TGTGCCAGCAGCTTAGCGTGGGGGGAGGCTAGCGGGGGCCAAGAGACCCAGTACTTC
TRBV6-5,NA,TRBJ1-1,TRBD1,CASSYQGGNTEAFF,TGTGCCAGCAGTTATCAGGGGGGGAACACTGAAGCTTTCTTT
TRBV5-6,NA,TRBJ2-1,NA,CTSSMVGSYNEQFF,TGTACCAGCAGCATGGTCGGCTCCTACAATGAGCAGTTCTTC
TRBV2,NA,TRBJ2-5,NA,CASRTGFDGLQETQYF,TGTGCCAGCAGAACAGGGTTCGACGGTCTCCAAGAGACCCAGTACTTC
TRBV6-1,few,TRBJ1-2,NA,CASSDRGGDGYTF,TGTGCCAGCAGTGACAGGGGAGGGGACGGCTACACCTTC
TRBV15,NA,TRBJ2-1,NA,CATSRPKNEQFF,TGTGCCACCAGCAGACCCAAAAATGAGCAGTTCTTC
TRBV19,NA,TRBJ2-7,NA,CASSTSGTNYEQYF,TGTGCCAGTAGTACCTCCGGGACAAATTACGAGCAGTACTTC
TRBV18,NA,TRBJ1-2,NA,CASSLLDRPQDYGYTF,TGTGCCAGCTCACTACTTGACAGGCCGCAGGACTATGGCTACACCTTC
TRBV6-4,NA,TRBJ2-3,NA,CASSDGHTDTQYF,TGTGCCAGCAGTGACGGCCACACAGATACGCAGTATTTT
TRBV4-2,NA,TRBJ1-5,TRBD1,CASSQVGTGGNQPQHF,TGTGCCAGCAGCCAAGTTGGGACAGGGGGCAATCAGCCCCAGCATTTT
TRBV2,NA,TRBJ1-1,NA,CASSEGGTGMNTEAFF,TGTGCCAGCAGTGAAGGAGGAACAGGCATGAACACTGAAGCTTTCTTT
TRBV6-5,NA,TRBJ2-7,TRBD2,CASRPTSGGPYEQYF,TGTGCCAGCAGACCTACTAGCGGGGGACCCTACGAGCAGTACTTC
TRBV5-1,NA,TRBJ2-1,NA,CASSLEGVTSEQFF,TGCGCCAGCAGCTTGGAAGGGGTTACCAGTGAGCAGTTCTTC
TRBV6-6,NA,TRBJ1-4,NA,CASKGAGNEKLFF,TGTGCCAGCAAAGGGGCAGGAAATGAAAAACTGTTTTTT
TRBV9,NA,TRBJ1-2,TRBD1,CASSVTPGQGANGYTF,TGTGCCAGCAGCGTTACACCGGGACAGGGGGCAAATGGCTACACCTTC
TRBV19,NA,TRBJ1-6,TRBD1,CASSASGTAKIHF,TGTGCCAGTAGTGCCTCCGGGACAGCGAAAATTCACTTT
TRBV2,once,TRBJ1-5,TRBD1,CASKGQGNQPQHF,TGTGCCAGCAAAGGACAGGGCAATCAGCCCCAGCATTTT
TRBV29-1,NA,TRBJ1-1,NA,CSVEGEGFEGYTEAFF,TGCAGCGTTGAAGGGGAGGGGTTTGAGGGTTACACTGAAGCTTTCTTT
TRBV6-1,NA,TRBJ2-1,TRBD2,CASRGLGRDEQFF,TGTGCCAGCAGGGGACTAGGAAGGGATGAGCAGTTCTTC
TRBV7-8,NA,TRBJ1-1,NA,CASSLGRSNTEAFF,TGTGCCAGCAGCTTAGGTCGGTCGAACACTGAAGCTTTCTTT
TRBV6-6,NA,TRBJ2-7,NA,CASRKALGEPYEQYF,TGTGCCAGCAGGAAGGCACTCGGGGAACCCTACGAGCAGTACTTC
TRBV13,NA,TRBJ2-7,NA,CASSLGPTREQYF,TGTGCCAGCAGCTTAGGCCCAACCCGGGAGCAGTACTTC
TRBV6-4,NA,TRBJ2-2,NA,CASSGTGVTGELFF,TGTGCCAGCAGTGGGACGGGGGTCACCGGGGAGCTGTTTTTT
TRBV15,NA,TRBJ2-3,NA,CATRGTSDTQYF,TGTGCCACCCGCGGAACGTCGGATACGCAGTATTTT
TRBV7-9,few,TRBJ1-1,NA,CASSLGSGLTEAFF,TGTGCCAGCAGCTTAGGGTCGGGGTTGACTGAAGCTTTCTTT
TRBV7-2,NA,TRBJ1-3,NA,CASSLAGARGNTIYF,TGTGCCAGCAGCTTAGCAGGGGCTAGGGGAAACACCATATATTTT
TRBV4-2,NA,TRBJ2-3,NA,CASSRERGTQYF,TGTGCCAGCAGCAGGGAGAGAGGTACGCAGTATTTT
TRBV13,NA,TRBJ1-1,NA,CASSEGRRVNTEAFF,TGTGCCAGCAGCGAAGGAAGACGGGTGAACACTGAAGCTTTCTTT
TRBV7-9,NA,TRBJ2-7,NA,CASSPLAAGEQYF,TGTGCCAGCAGCCCCCTGGCCGCGGGGGAGCAGTACTTC
TRBV6-5,NA,TRBJ2-7,TRBD2,CASRSSGGPYEQYF,TGTGCCAGCAGGTCTAGCGGGGGACCCTACGAGCAGTACTTC
TRBV10-3,NA,TRBJ2-5,TRBD2,CAIRPSGILQETQYF,TGTGCCATCAGGCCTAGCGGGATTCTCCAAGAGACCCAGTACTTC
TRBV6-5,NA,TRBJ1-3,NA,CASSYLPFSSGNTIYF,TGTGCCAGCAGTTACCTACCATTTAGCTCTGGAAACACCATATATTTT
TRBV28,NA,TRBJ2-7,TRBD1,CASSLGTGSSYEQYF,TGTGCCAGCAGTTTGGGGACAGGGAGCTCCTACGAGCAGTACTTC
TRBV7-8,NA,TRBJ1-6,NA,CASSFKASGSPLHF,TGTGCCAGCAGCTTTAAGGCTTCGGGGTCACCCCTCCACTTT
TRBV10-3,NA,TRBJ1-2,TRBD1,CAMTPGQGNYGYTF,TGTGCCATGACCCCGGGACAGGGAAACTATGGCTACACCTTC
TRBV7-9,once,TRBJ1-5,NA,CASSLNPGQPQHF,TGTGCCAGCAGCTTAAACCCGGGTCAGCCCCAGCATTTT
TRBV14,NA,TRBJ2-7,TRBD1,CASSQENRGVKSSYEQYF,TGTGCCAGCAGCCAAGAGAACAGGGGGGTCAAGAGCTCCTACGAGCAGTACTTC
TRBV7-9,NA,TRBJ2-1,TRBD2,CASLGLAGARGDNEQFF,TGTGCCAGCTTGGGGCTAGCGGGGGCCCGAGGGGACAATGAGCAGTTCTTC
TRBV5-8,NA,TRBJ1-5,NA,CASSLQPYTTRDTNQPQHF,TGTGCCAGCAGCCTCCAACCCTACACGACTCGAGATACAAATCAGCCCCAGCATTTT
TRBV5-6,NA,TRBJ2-5,NA,CASSSTEETQYF,TGTGCCAGCAGCTCAACGGAAGAGACCCAGTACTTC